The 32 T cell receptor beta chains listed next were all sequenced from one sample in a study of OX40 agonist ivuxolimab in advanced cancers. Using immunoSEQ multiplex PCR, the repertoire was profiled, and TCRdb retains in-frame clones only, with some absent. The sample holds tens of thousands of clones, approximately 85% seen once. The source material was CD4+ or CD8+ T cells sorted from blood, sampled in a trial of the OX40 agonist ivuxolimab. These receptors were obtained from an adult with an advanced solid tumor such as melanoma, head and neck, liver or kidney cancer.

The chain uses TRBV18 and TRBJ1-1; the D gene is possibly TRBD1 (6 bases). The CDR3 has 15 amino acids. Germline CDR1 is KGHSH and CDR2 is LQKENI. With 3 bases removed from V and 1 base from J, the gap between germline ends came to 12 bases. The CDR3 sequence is CASSPGAFSNTEAFF. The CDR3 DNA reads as TGTGCCAGCTCACCGGGGGCCTTTTCGAACACTGAAGCTTTCTTT.

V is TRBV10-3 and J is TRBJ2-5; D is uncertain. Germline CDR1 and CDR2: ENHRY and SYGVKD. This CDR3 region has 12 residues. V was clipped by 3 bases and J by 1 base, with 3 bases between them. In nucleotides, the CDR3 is TGTGCCATCAGTGATACCCAAGAGACCCAGTACTTC. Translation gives CAISDTQETQYF.

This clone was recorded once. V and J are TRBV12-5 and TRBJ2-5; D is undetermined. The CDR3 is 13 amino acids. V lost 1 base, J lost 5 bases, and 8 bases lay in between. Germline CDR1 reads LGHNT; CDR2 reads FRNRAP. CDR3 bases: TGTGCTAGTGGTTTGGGGCGCTGGGAGACCCAGTACTTC. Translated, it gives CASGLGRWETQYF.

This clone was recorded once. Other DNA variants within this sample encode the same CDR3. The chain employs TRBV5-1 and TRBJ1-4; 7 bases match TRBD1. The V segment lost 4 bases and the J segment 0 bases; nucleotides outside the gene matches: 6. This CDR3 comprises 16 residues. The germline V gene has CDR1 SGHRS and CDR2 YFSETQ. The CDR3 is CASSPGGSATNEKLFF. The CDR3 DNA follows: TGCGCCAGCAGCCCAGGGGGTTCCGCAACTAATGAAAAACTGTTTTTT. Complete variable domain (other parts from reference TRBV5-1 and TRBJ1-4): KAGVTQTPRYLIKTRGQQVTLSCSPISGHRSVSWYQQTPGQGLQFLFEYFSETQRNKGNFPGRFSGRQFSNSRSEMNVSTLELGDSALYLCASSPGGSATNEKLFFGSGTQLSVL.

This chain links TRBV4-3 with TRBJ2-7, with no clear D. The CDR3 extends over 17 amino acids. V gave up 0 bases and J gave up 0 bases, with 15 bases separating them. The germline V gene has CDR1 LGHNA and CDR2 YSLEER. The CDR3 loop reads CASSQDFSDIRSYEQYF. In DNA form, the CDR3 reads TGCGCCAGCAGCCAAGATTTTAGTGACATCCGCTCCTACGAGCAGTACTTC.

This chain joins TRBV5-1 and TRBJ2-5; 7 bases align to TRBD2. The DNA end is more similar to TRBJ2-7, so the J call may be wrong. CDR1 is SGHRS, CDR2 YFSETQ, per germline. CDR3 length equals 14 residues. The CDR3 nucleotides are TGCGCCAGCAGCTTGTGGACTAGTGGCTACGAGCAGTACTTC. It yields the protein CASSLWTSGYEQYF.

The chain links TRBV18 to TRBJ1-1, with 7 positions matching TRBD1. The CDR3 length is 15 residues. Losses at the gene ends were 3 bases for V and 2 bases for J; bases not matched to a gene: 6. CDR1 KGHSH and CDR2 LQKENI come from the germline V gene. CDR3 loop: CASSPKQGTNTEAFF. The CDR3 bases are TGTGCCAGCTCACCCAAACAGGGGACCAACACTGAAGCTTTCTTT.

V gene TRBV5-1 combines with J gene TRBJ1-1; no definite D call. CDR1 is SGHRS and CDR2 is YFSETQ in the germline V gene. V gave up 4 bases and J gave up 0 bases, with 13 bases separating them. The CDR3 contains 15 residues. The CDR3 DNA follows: TGCGCCAGCAGCCCTACGACAACACTGAACACTGAAGCTTTCTTT. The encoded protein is CASSPTTTLNTEAFF.

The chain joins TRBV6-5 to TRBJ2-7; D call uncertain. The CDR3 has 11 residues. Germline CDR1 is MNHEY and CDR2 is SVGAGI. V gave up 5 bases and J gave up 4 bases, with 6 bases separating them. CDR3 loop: CASSDWYEQYF. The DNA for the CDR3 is TGTGCCAGCAGTGATTGGTACGAGCAGTACTTC.

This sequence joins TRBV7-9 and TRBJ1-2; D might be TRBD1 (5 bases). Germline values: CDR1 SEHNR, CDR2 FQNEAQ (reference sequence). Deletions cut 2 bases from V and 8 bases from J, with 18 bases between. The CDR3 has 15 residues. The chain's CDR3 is CASSLPGTPEGGYTF. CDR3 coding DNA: TGTGCCAGCAGCTTACCCGGGACTCCCGAGGGCGGCTACACCTTC.

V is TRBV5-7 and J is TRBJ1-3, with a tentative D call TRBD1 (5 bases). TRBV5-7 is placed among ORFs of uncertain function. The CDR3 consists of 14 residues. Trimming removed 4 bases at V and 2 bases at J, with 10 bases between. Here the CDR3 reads CASSPTETGNTIYF. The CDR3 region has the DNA TGTGCCAGCAGCCCGACAGAGACTGGAAACACCATATATTTT.

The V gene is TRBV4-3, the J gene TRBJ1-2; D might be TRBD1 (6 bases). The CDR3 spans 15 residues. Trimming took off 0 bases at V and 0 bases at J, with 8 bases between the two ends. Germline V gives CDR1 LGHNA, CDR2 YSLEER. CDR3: CASSQDGGTNYGYTF. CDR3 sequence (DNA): TGCGCCAGCAGCCAAGATGGGGGCACTAACTATGGCTACACCTTC.

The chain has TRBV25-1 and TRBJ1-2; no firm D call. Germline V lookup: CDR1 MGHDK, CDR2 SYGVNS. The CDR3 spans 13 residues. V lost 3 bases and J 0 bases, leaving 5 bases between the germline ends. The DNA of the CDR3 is TGTGCCAGCAGTGAGAGAGCTAACTATGGCTACACCTTC. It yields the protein CASSERANYGYTF.

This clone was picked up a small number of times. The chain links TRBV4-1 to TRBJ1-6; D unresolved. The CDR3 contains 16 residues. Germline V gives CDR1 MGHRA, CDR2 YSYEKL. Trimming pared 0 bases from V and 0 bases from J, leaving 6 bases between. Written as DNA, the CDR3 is TGCGCCAGCAGCCAAGATCAGACCTCCTATAATTCACCCCTCCACTTT. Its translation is CASSQDQTSYNSPLHF.

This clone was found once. The CDR3 nucleotides are TGTGCCAGCAGTCCTACAGGGGCCGGGGGTCAGCCCCAGCATTTT. Translated: CASSPTGAGGQPQHF. The chain couples TRBV6-5 to TRBJ1-5, with TRBD1 identical over 7 bases. The J segment lost 6 bases and the V segment lost 5 bases, leaving 10 bases of the junction unmatched. The CDR3 sequence is 15 residues long. Germline assignment: CDR1 MNHEY and CDR2 SVGAGI.

CDR3 sequence reads: CASSPRQQNQPQHF. The CDR3 DNA sequence: TGTGCCAGCTCACCGCGACAGCAAAATCAGCCCCAGCATTTT. V is TRBV18 and J is TRBJ1-5; D may be TRBD1 (5 bases). From germline, CDR1 is KGHSH and CDR2 LQKENI. The CDR3 is made up of 14 amino acids. V lost 3 bases and J lost 4, with 10 bases in between. The whole variable domain, remainder taken from reference TRBV18 and TRBJ1-5, is NAGVMQNPRHLVRRRGQEARLRCSPMKGHSHVYWYRQLPEEGLKFMVYLQKENIIDESGMPKERFSAEFPKEGPSILRIQQVVRGDSAAYFCASSPRQQNQPQHFGDGTRLSIL.

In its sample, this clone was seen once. DNA of the CDR3: TGTGCCAGCAGACTCCGGGACAGTCGAAGAGAGACCCAGTACTTC. Translated: CASRLRDSRRETQYF. The genes are TRBV27 and TRBJ2-5; 7 nucleotides agree with TRBD1. The germline CDR1 and CDR2 sequences are MNHEY and SMNVEV (reference sequence). This CDR3 contains 15 residues. V lost 6 bases, J lost 4 bases, and 11 bases stayed unmatched.

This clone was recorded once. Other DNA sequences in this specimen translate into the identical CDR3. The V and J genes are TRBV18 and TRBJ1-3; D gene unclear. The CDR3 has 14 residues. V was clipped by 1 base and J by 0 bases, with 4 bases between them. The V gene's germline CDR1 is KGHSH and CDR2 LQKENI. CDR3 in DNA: TGTGCCAGCTCACCACAGGGCTCTGGAAACACCATATATTTT. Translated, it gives CASSPQGSGNTIYF.

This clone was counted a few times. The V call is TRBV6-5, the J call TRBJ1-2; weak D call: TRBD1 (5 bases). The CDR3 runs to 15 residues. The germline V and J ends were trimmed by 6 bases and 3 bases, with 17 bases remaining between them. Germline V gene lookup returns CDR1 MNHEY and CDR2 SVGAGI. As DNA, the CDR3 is TGTGCCAGCAGCTCCACCTCCGGGGCCTACTATGGCTACACCTTC. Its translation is CASSSTSGAYYGYTF.

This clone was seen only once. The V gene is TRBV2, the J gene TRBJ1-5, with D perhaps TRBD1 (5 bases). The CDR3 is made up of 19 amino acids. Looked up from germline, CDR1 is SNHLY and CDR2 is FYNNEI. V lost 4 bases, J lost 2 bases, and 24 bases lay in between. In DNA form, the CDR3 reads TGTGCCAGCAGTGGCACACATCTACCTGGGACCGCAGGCAATCAGCCCCAGCATTTT. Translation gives CASSGTHLPGTAGNQPQHF.

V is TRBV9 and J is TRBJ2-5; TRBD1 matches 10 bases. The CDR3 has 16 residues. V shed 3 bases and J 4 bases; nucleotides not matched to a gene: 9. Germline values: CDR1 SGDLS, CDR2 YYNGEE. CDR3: CASSADRGRAGETQYF. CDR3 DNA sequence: TGTGCCAGCAGCGCCGACAGGGGGCGGGCGGGAGAGACCCAGTACTTC.

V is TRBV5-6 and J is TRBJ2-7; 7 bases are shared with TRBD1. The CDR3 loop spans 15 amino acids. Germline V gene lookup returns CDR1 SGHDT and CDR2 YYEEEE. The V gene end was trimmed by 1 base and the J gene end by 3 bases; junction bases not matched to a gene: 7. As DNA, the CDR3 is TGTGCCAGCAGCTTGCCCCTGGACAGGAGCTACGAGCAGTACTTC. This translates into CASSLPLDRSYEQYF.

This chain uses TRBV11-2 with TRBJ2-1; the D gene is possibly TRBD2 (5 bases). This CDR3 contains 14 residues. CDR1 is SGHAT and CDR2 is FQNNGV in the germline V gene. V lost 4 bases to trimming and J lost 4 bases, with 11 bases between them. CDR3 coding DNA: TGTGCCAGCAGCTCTAGCCCAGCATACAATGAGCAGTTCTTC. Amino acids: CASSSSPAYNEQFF.

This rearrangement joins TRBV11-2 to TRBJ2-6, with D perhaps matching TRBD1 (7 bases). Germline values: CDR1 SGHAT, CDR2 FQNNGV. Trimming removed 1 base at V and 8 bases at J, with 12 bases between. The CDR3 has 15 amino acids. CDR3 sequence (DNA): TGTGCCAGCAGCTTAGGGGCAGGGGGGACCAACGTCCTGACTTTC. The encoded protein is CASSLGAGGTNVLTF.

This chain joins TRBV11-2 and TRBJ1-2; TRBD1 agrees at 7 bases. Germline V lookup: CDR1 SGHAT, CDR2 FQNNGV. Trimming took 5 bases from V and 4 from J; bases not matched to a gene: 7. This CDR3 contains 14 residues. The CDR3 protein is CASSRDGTAYGYTF. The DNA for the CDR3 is TGTGCCAGCAGCCGAGACGGGACAGCCTATGGCTACACCTTC.

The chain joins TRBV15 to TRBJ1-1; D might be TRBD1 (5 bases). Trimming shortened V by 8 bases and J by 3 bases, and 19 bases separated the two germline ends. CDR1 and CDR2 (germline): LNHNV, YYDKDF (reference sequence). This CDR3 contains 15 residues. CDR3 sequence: CATSYGWGEYTEAFF. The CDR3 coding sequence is TGTGCCACCTCCTATGGATGGGGGGAGTACACTGAAGCTTTCTTT.

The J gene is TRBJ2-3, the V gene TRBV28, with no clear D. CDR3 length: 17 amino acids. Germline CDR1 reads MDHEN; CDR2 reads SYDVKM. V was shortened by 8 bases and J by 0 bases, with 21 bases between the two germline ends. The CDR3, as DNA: TGTGCCAGCCCCCCTAGTGGTGTTACGGGTAGCACAGATACGCAGTATTTT. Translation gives CASPPSGVTGSTDTQYF.

For the CDR3, the DNA is TGTGCCAGCAGCCAAGATAGGACTAGCGGACCCTACGAGCAGTACTTC. Its translation: CASSQDRTSGPYEQYF. The chain employs TRBV4-2 and TRBJ2-7, with 10 bases lining up with TRBD2. CDR1 and CDR2 (germline): LGHNA, YNFKEQ. Trimming removed 0 bases from V and 2 bases from J; junction bases left unmatched: 4. CDR3 size: 16 residues.

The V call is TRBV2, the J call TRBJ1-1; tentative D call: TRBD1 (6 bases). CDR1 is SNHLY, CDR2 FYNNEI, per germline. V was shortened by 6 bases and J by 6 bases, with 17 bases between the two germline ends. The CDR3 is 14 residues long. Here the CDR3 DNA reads TGTGCCAGCAGCTGGTTTGGGGGCGACCCTGAAGCTTTCTTT. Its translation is CASSWFGGDPEAFF.

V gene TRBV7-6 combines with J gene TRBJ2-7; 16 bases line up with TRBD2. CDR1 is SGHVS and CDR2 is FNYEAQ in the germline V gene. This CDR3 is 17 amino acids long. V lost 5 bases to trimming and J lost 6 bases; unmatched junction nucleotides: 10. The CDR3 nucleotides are TGTGCCAGCAGCCCCACCGGGACTAGCGGGAGGGCCTTCGAGCAGTACTTC. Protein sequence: CASSPTGTSGRAFEQYF. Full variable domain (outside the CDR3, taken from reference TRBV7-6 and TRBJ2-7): GAGVSQSPRYKVTKRGQDVALRCDPISGHVSLYWYRQALGQGPEFLTYFNYEAQQDKSGLPNDRFSAERPEGSISTLTIQRTEQRDSAMYRCASSPTGTSGRAFEQYFGPGTRLTVT.

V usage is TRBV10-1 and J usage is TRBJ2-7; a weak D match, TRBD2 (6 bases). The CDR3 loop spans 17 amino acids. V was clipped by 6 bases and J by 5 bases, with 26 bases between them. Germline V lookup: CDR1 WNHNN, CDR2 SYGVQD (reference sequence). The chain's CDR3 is CASRKPKKGTGEDEQYF. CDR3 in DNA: TGCGCCAGCAGAAAGCCCAAAAAGGGGACCGGGGAGGACGAGCAGTACTTC.

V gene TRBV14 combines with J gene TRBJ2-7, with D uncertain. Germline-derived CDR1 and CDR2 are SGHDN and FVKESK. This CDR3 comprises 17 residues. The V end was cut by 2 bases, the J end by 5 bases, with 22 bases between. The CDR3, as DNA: TGTGCCAGCAGCCAATGGGATTTGAGCCTAGGTACAGACGAGCAGTACTTC. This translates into CASSQWDLSLGTDEQYF.